This is a list of T cell receptor beta chains from one sample in a study of shared clonotypes between healthy human individuals. Only in-frame clones appear in the TCRdb table, and some are missing; sequencing was by immunoSEQ multiplex PCR. The sample records about 2 million clones, roughly 94% being singletons. Input material: naive CD4+ T cells sorted from blood. Receptors originate from a man aged 18 to 30 in good health. Both conserved end residues are part of each CDR3. D genes are given only for firm matches. Size tells how often a clone was seen (once, few, many) or the class of an expanded clone, and some rows leave it out.

clone_size j_call d_call v_call cdr3_nt cdr3_aa
NA TRBJ2-5 NA TRBV5-6 TGTGCCAGCAGCTTTAACAGGGTGGAGACCCAGTACTTC CASSFNRVETQYF
NA TRBJ1-1 TRBD1 TRBV7-9 TGTGCCAGCAGCTATTTGGGGACAGGGAACACTGAAGCTTTCTTT CASSYLGTGNTEAFF
NA TRBJ2-5 TRBD2 TRBV6-5 TGTGCCAGCGCCACTAGCGGCCTCCAAGAGACCCAGTACTTC CASATSGLQETQYF
NA TRBJ2-2 NA TRBV2 TGTGCCAGCAGTGTCCGGACCACCGGGGAGCTGTTTTTT CASSVRTTGELFF
NA TRBJ2-2 NA TRBV28 TGTGCCAGCAGTTTAGTAGGGGAATTAGTTACCGGGGAGCTGTTTTTT CASSLVGELVTGELFF
once TRBJ2-1 TRBD2 TRBV7-9 TGTGCCAGCACCCCACTAGCGGGGGGGATCAATGAGCAGTTCTTC CASTPLAGGINEQFF
NA TRBJ2-2 NA TRBV27 TGTGCCAGCAGTCGAGAGGTTCGCGTAGCCGGGGAGCTGTTTTTT CASSREVRVAGELFF
NA TRBJ1-2 TRBD1 TRBV5-1 TGCGCCAGCTCTACGGCGGGACAGCGTAACTATGGCTACACCTTC CASSTAGQRNYGYTF
once TRBJ1-5 TRBD1 TRBV18 TGTGCCAGCTCACCCGAACAGGGGACGAATCAGCCCCAGCATTTT CASSPEQGTNQPQHF
few TRBJ2-2 NA TRBV9 TGTGCCAGCAGCACGTGGAGGGGACACACCGGGGAGCTGTTTTTT CASSTWRGHTGELFF
once TRBJ1-1 NA TRBV6-5 TGTGCCAGCAGTTATAGTCTTGTCTCGATGAACACTGAAGCTTTCTTT CASSYSLVSMNTEAFF
NA TRBJ2-7 TRBD2 TRBV6-5 TGTGCCAGCAGTTACTCGTCACTAGCGACTTTCCACGAGCAGTACTTC CASSYSSLATFHEQYF
NA TRBJ2-3 TRBD2 TRBV9 TGTGCCAGCAGCGTTCTGGGCTCGGGGGGAGATACGCAGTATTTT CASSVLGSGGDTQYF
NA TRBJ2-1 TRBD2 TRBV18 TGTGCCAGCTCACCACTATCCACTAGCGGGCCTGACAATGAGCAGTTCTTC CASSPLSTSGPDNEQFF
NA TRBJ2-7 TRBD2 TRBV5-4 TGTGCCAGCAGCTTTGGGACTAGCGGGAGAAAAGGCTACGAGCAGTACTTC CASSFGTSGRKGYEQYF
NA TRBJ2-3 TRBD1 TRBV4-3 TGCGCCAGCAGCCAAGGGACAGGGATCGGTACGCAGTATTTT CASSQGTGIGTQYF
NA TRBJ2-2 TRBD1 TRBV9 TGTGCCAGCAGCGCGACAGGGTTCACCGGGGAGCTGTTTTTT CASSATGFTGELFF
NA TRBJ1-3 TRBD1 TRBV4-1 TGCGCCAGCAGCCAATTGGCCGGGACAGGGATGTATGAATCTGGAAACACCATATATTTT CASSQLAGTGMYESGNTIYF
NA TRBJ2-7 NA TRBV7-2 TGTGCCAGCAGCCCCGTGATAGAATCCTACGAGCAGTACTTC CASSPVIESYEQYF
NA TRBJ1-1 NA TRBV10-3 TGTGCCATCAGACAGGCAGGGGAGACTGAAGCTTTCTTT CAIRQAGETEAFF
NA TRBJ2-7 NA TRBV25-1 TGTGCCAGCAGTGGCAGGGCCCTTTACGAGCAGTACTTC CASSGRALYEQYF
NA TRBJ1-5 NA TRBV6-1 TGTGCCAGCAGTGGCGTATGGGCGGGCAATCAGCCCCAGCATTTT CASSGVWAGNQPQHF
few TRBJ2-7 TRBD1 TRBV30 TGTGCCTGGACCCCTGACAGGGGGATCCACGAGCAGTACTTC CAWTPDRGIHEQYF
NA TRBJ2-3 NA TRBV30 TGTGCCTGGAGGACCCAGGGCGGGGTTTTTAAATCCAATACGCAGTATTTT CAWRTQGGVFKSNTQYF
NA TRBJ2-7 NA TRBV7-2 TGTGCCAGCAGCCCTCGTGTTACGGCGTACGAGCAGTACTTC CASSPRVTAYEQYF
NA TRBJ2-1 TRBD2 TRBV10-3 TGTGCCATCAGGGGGACTAGCGGACTCAATGAGCAGTTCTTC CAIRGTSGLNEQFF
NA TRBJ2-3 TRBD2 TRBV10-1 TGCGCCAGCAGTGAGAGCCAGCGGGGGGGCACAGATACGCAGTATTTT CASSESQRGGTDTQYF
NA TRBJ2-2 TRBD1 TRBV11-2 TGTGCCAGCAGCTTAGGTACAGGGGTTACCGGGGAGCTGTTTTTT CASSLGTGVTGELFF
NA TRBJ2-1 TRBD1 TRBV30 TGTGCCTGGAGTGTGGACAGGGGGTCAGGGTCCTACAATGAGCAGTTCTTC CAWSVDRGSGSYNEQFF
NA TRBJ1-1 NA TRBV5-1 TGCGCCAGCAGCTTGGAACGATTCGGCACTGAAGCTTTCTTT CASSLERFGTEAFF
NA TRBJ1-2 NA TRBV30 TGTGCCTGGGGTCGGGGACGGTTCTATGGCTACACCTTC CAWGRGRFYGYTF
NA TRBJ1-6 NA TRBV6-5 TGTGCCAGCAGGGGAGGAGATTCACCCCTCCACTTT CASRGGDSPLHF
NA TRBJ2-7 TRBD2 TRBV10-3 TGTGCCATCAGCCCAACTAGCGGGATTCTCTACGAGCAGTACTTC CAISPTSGILYEQYF
NA TRBJ2-3 TRBD2 TRBV27 TGTGCCAGCAGTCCAACTATAGCGGGGACCACGGATACGCAGTATTTT CASSPTIAGTTDTQYF
once TRBJ2-7 TRBD1 TRBV6-5 TGTGCCAGCAGTAGACAGGGGCGGACCTACGAGCAGTACTTC CASSRQGRTYEQYF
NA TRBJ1-1 NA TRBV11-2 TGTGCCAGCAGCCCCGGGAGCAGGGCCCACATGAACACTGAAGCTTTCTTT CASSPGSRAHMNTEAFF
NA TRBJ2-1 TRBD2 TRBV6-5 TGTGCCAGCAGTTACGATGCGGGAGAGTACAATGAGCAGTTCTTC CASSYDAGEYNEQFF
NA TRBJ2-7 NA TRBV7-2 TGTGCCAGCAGCTTGGGCACGGCTACAGGGCTCGAGCAGTACTTC CASSLGTATGLEQYF
NA TRBJ1-1 TRBD1 TRBV7-9 TGTGCCAGCAGACCCGGGACAGGGAACACTGAAGCTTTCTTT CASRPGTGNTEAFF
NA TRBJ2-7 NA TRBV15 TGTGCCACCAGCAGGAAATGGAGCGGAGGGGCCAACGAGCAGTACTTC CATSRKWSGGANEQYF
once TRBJ2-1 TRBD2 TRBV10-3 TGTGCCATCAGTGAAGAGGGCGGGAGATGGAATGAGCAGTTCTTC CAISEEGGRWNEQFF
once TRBJ2-1 NA TRBV7-9 TGTGCCAGCAGCTTAGCCCAGGGGGGCTACAATGAGCAGTTCTTC CASSLAQGGYNEQFF
once TRBJ2-7 NA TRBV5-1 TGCGCCAGCAGCTCCGTGACGGCTTCCTACGAGCAGTACTTC CASSSVTASYEQYF
NA TRBJ1-2 TRBD1 TRBV7-2 TGTGCCAGCAGCCTCGATGGGGTTAAGGGGGCCTATGGCTACACCTTC CASSLDGVKGAYGYTF
NA TRBJ2-5 NA TRBV18 TGTGCCAGCTCCCCGGGGGCCCAGGAGACCCAGTACTTC CASSPGAQETQYF